These 29 T cell receptor beta chains came from one sample sequenced in a study of T cells in Graves' hyperthyroidism and ophthalmopathy. RNA transcripts served as the template for amplifying TCR beta CDR3 regions. First-round RT-PCR targeting the TCR CDR3 was performed with the HTBI primer set. Using its own MiXCR run on the multiplex PCR reads, TCRdb lists one record per CDR3 protein. Here the sample spans under 750,000 distinct CDR3 sequences, about 17% being singletons. The sample taken for sequencing was blood. Receptors were obtained from a woman between 50 and 59 years old with Graves' hyperthyroidism that later progressed to Graves' ophthalmopathy.

This clonotype was counted between two and nine times. The CDR3 sequence is CASTRGVSYNEQFF. For the CDR3, the DNA is TGTGCCAGCACGAGGGGGGTCTCCTACAATGAGCAGTTCTTC. The chain employs TRBV12-3 or TRBV12-4 and TRBJ2-1; TRBD1 or TRBD2 may be the D gene (6 bases each). This CDR3 is 14 amino acids long. Trimming removed 7 bases at V and 0 bases at J, with 10 bases between.

The chain uses TRBV12-3 or TRBV12-4 and TRBJ1-3; no reliable D call. The V gene lost 6 bases and the J gene lost 0 bases, with 9 bases spanning the gap. The CDR3 runs to 14 residues. CDR3 coding DNA: TGTGCCAGCAGCCTTATAGCCTCTGGAAACACCATATATTTT. As protein: CASSLIASGNTIYF.

This clonotype was seen more than once but under ten times. The J gene is TRBJ2-3, the V gene TRBV5-4; 7 bases are a match to TRBD1. This CDR3 is built from 15 residues. The germline gives CDR1 SGHNT, CDR2 YYREEE (reference sequence). V was pared by 3 bases and J by 1 base, with 5 bases of the junction left unmatched. For the CDR3, the DNA is TGTGCCAGCAGCTACAGCGGACAGGGCACAGATACGCAGTATTTT. Protein product: CASSYSGQGTDTQYF.

This clonotype has just a few counts. This sequence may be a read error, since a much larger clone differs from it by one base. The chain uses TRBV27 and TRBJ2-2, with D unresolved. CDR3 length equals 11 residues. Germline V gene lookup returns CDR1 MNHEY and CDR2 SMNVEV (reference sequence). V shed 6 bases and J shed 7 bases, with 6 bases lying between them. CDR3 in DNA: TGTGCCAGCAGCGTGGGCGGGGAGCTGTTTTTT. Protein sequence: CASSVGGELFF.

The table lists this clonotype with a few counts. The genes are TRBV5-1 and TRBJ1-4; 7 bases align to TRBD1. J was trimmed by 5 bases and V by 4 bases; bases with no gene match: 8. CDR3 size: 15 residues. Germline values: CDR1 SGHRS, CDR2 YFSETQ. The chain's CDR3 is CASSHTGDPNEKLFF. The CDR3, as DNA: TGCGCCAGCAGCCATACAGGGGACCCCAATGAAAAACTGTTTTTT.

This clonotype was counted between two and nine times. V usage is TRBV24-1 and J usage is TRBJ2-2; weak D call: TRBD1 (6 bases). Germline CDR1 is KGHDR and CDR2 is SFDVKD. The CDR3 has 17 amino acids. The V end was cut by 6 bases, the J end by 0 bases, with 16 bases between. The CDR3: CATSSDRTPANTGELFF. Here the CDR3 DNA reads TGTGCCACCAGTTCCGACAGGACCCCTGCGAACACCGGGGAGCTGTTTTTT.

This sequence joins TRBV20-1 and TRBJ1-2, with D unresolved. CDR1 and CDR2 (germline): DFQATT, SNEGSKA (reference sequence). Trimming removed 0 bases at V and 8 bases at J, with 16 bases between. The CDR3 has 14 residues. Here the CDR3 reads CSARDVTDLWGYTF. CDR3 bases: TGCAGTGCTAGAGATGTCACGGACCTATGGGGCTACACCTTC.

This clonotype was counted ten times or more. The V gene is TRBV3-1, the J gene TRBJ1-2; TRBD1 matches 9 bases. J was trimmed by 4 bases and V by 4 bases; bases with no gene match: 7. Germline CDR1 reads LGHDT; CDR2 reads YNNKEL (reference sequence). This CDR3 region has 15 residues. The CDR3 DNA follows: TGTGCCAGCAGCCGACGGGACAGGGTGACCTATGGCTACACCTTC. The encoded protein is CASSRRDRVTYGYTF.

This rearrangement joins TRBV20-1 to TRBJ2-5; 10 positions match TRBD1. Per the germline V gene, CDR1 is DFQATT and CDR2 is SNEGSKA (reference sequence). With 5 bases clipped from V and 1 base from J, the junction kept 4 bases outside the gene matches. The CDR3 is 14 amino acids. CDR3 DNA: TGCAGTGCTTGGGACAGGGGCACCCAAGAGACCCAGTACTTC. Translated: CSAWDRGTQETQYF.

About this clonotype: This sequence may be a read error, since a much larger clone differs from it by one base. The chain's CDR3 is CASGWPSQQGVTYKQYF. CDR3 coding DNA: TGTGCTAGTGGTTGGCCCTCACAGCAGGGGGTAACCTACAAGCAGTACTTC. The rearrangement joins TRBV12-5 to TRBJ2-7, with 7 bases that match TRBD1. This CDR3 region has 17 residues. CDR1 and CDR2 from the germline V gene are LGHNT and FRNRAP.

The chain uses TRBV19 and TRBJ1-2; D is perhaps TRBD1 (5 bases). There are 14 residues in the CDR3. The V end was cut by 7 bases, the J end by 4 bases, with 16 bases between. Germline-derived CDR1 and CDR2 are LNHDA and SQIVND (reference sequence). As DNA, the CDR3 is TGTGCCAGTATCGAGGCGAACGGGGCCTATGGCTACACCTTC. Encoded protein: CASIEANGAYGYTF.

The CDR3 DNA is TGCGCCAGCAGCCGGGACGGAGCGAGCTCCTATAATTCACCCCTCCACTTT. Translating it yields CASSRDGASSYNSPLHF. This chain connects TRBV5-1 to TRBJ1-6; a weak D match, TRBD1 (5 bases). CDR1 is SGHRS and CDR2 is YFSETQ in the germline V gene. V was trimmed by 4 bases and J by 0 bases, leaving 14 bases between them. CDR3 size: 17 residues.

This clonotype appeared a few times. The gene calls are TRBV10-3 and TRBJ2-5; tentative D call: TRBD1 (5 bases). The CDR3 totals 12 residues. The germline V and J ends were trimmed by 8 bases and 2 bases, with 9 bases remaining between them. CDR1 ENHRY and CDR2 SYGVKD come from the germline V gene. In nucleotides, the CDR3 is TGTGCCATCGGACATGATCAAGAGACCCAGTACTTC. Protein: CAIGHDQETQYF.

The J gene is TRBJ2-3, the V gene TRBV10-2, with D tentatively TRBD1 or TRBD2 (6 bases each). Germline V CDR1 and CDR2: WSHSY, SAAADI. Trimming stripped 3 bases from V and 4 bases from J, with 17 bases between. The CDR3 runs 16 residues. CDR3 sequence: CASSESGWRGSDTQYF. The CDR3 DNA reads TGCGCCAGCAGTGAATCGGGTTGGAGGGGGTCAGATACGCAGTATTTT.

The sample holds many counts of this clonotype. The chain combines TRBV20-1 with TRBJ2-1; 7 positions agree with TRBD1. Germline CDR1 DFQATT, CDR2 SNEGSKA (reference sequence). The CDR3 consists of 14 residues. The ends lost 0 bases at V and 3 bases at J; junction bases unmatched: 2. CDR3 sequence: CSARDRGNYNEQFF. DNA for the CDR3: TGCAGTGCTAGAGACAGGGGGAACTACAATGAGCAGTTCTTC.

At least ten counts were recorded for this clonotype. This chain joins TRBV13 and TRBJ2-3; 7 bases are shared with TRBD2. J was trimmed by 2 bases and V by 5 bases; bases with no gene match: 4. CDR1 PRHDT and CDR2 FYEKMQ come from the germline V gene (reference sequence). CDR3 length: 14 residues. The CDR3 nucleotides are TGTGCCAGCAGCGGGGGGGGGTCCACAGATACGCAGTATTTT. The encoded protein is CASSGGGSTDTQYF.

This clonotype was counted many times. The CDR3 nucleotides read TGCGCCAGCAGCTTGGAAGGGGGGGCAGATACGCAGTATTTT. It translates to CASSLEGGADTQYF. The rearrangement links TRBV5-1 to TRBJ2-3; D is perhaps TRBD2 (7 bases). The ends were cut back, 0 bases at V and 4 bases at J, with 9 bases in the middle. The CDR3 is 14 residues long. In germline, CDR1 is SGHRS, CDR2 YFSETQ.

There are many counts of this clonotype. The junction departs from germline at one end; a sequencing error may be responsible. The chain combines TRBV4-1 with TRBJ2-2; D gene unclear. The germline V gene encodes CDR1 MGHRA and CDR2 YSYEKL. This CDR3 contains 15 residues. CDR3 amino acids: CASSQDRPNTGELFF. CDR3 coding DNA: TGTGCCAGCAGCCAAGATCGGCCGAACACCGGGGAGCTGTTTTTT.

This clonotype has a handful of counts. The chain uses TRBV3-1 and TRBJ2-3, with 14 bases lining up with TRBD2. V was clipped by 6 bases and J by 6 bases; unmatched bases: 8. This CDR3 comprises 16 residues. Looked up from germline, CDR1 is LGHDT and CDR2 is YNNKEL (reference sequence). The CDR3 DNA sequence: TGTGCCAGCAGTCTCGGACTAGCGGGGGGCAGCGATACGCAGTATTTT. Translated: CASSLGLAGGSDTQYF.

This clonotype has at least ten counts. The V and J genes are TRBV4-2 and TRBJ1-2; possibly TRBD1 for D (5 bases). Germline-derived CDR1 and CDR2 are LGHNA and YNFKEQ. Trimming took 6 bases from V and 1 from J, leaving 18 bases between them. The CDR3 sequence is 16 residues long. CDR3 residues: CASSRTRDGSNYGYTF. In nucleotides, the CDR3 is TGTGCCAGCAGTCGAACCAGGGACGGAAGTAACTATGGCTACACCTTC.

This clonotype turned up a few times. The chain combines TRBV27 with TRBJ2-6, with a weak D call TRBD1 (6 bases). The CDR3 runs 15 residues. Trimming stripped 3 bases from V and 3 bases from J, with 9 bases between. The germline gives CDR1 MNHEY, CDR2 SMNVEV (reference sequence). The CDR3 region has the DNA TGTGCCAGCAGTTTCCAGGGGAATGGGGCCAACGTCCTGACTTTC. Protein product: CASSFQGNGANVLTF.

The V gene is TRBV9, the J gene TRBJ2-2; TRBD2 matches 7 bases. Germline assignment: CDR1 SGDLS and CDR2 YYNGEE. Trimming at V came to 1 base and at J to 1 base, leaving 10 bases not matched to a gene. The CDR3 runs to 18 residues. This chain's CDR3 is CASSVRDLGEGNTGELFF. CDR3 DNA: TGTGCCAGCAGCGTACGAGATTTAGGGGAGGGGAACACCGGGGAGCTGTTTTTT.

The rearrangement links TRBV20-1 to TRBJ2-1; perhaps TRBD1 as D (5 bases). The V end lost 5 bases, the J end lost 2 bases, and 13 bases lay between the germline ends. The CDR3 sequence is 14 residues long. Germline CDR1 DFQATT, CDR2 SNEGSKA (reference sequence). The CDR3 sequence is CSAPRQGTYNEQFF. The CDR3 DNA sequence: TGCAGTGCTCCCCGGCAGGGCACCTACAATGAGCAGTTCTTC.

This clonotype has ten or more counts. J is TRBJ2-1 and V is TRBV3-1, with 7 bases fitting TRBD1. This CDR3 spans 16 amino acids. V shed 4 bases, J shed 3 bases, and the junction held 9 bases outside the gene matches. The germline gives CDR1 LGHDT, CDR2 YNNKEL (reference sequence). This CDR3 reads CASSPLTGQNYNEQFF. The DNA of the CDR3 is TGTGCCAGCAGCCCACTGACAGGGCAAAACTACAATGAGCAGTTCTTC.

This clonotype has a count of ten or more. V gene TRBV3-1 combines with J gene TRBJ1-5; D remains ambiguous. Germline V gives CDR1 LGHDT, CDR2 YNNKEL (reference sequence). V shed 4 bases and J shed 5 bases, with 15 bases lying between them. The CDR3 loop spans 15 amino acids. The CDR3 reads CASSPMFGQDQPQHF. CDR3 DNA sequence: TGTGCCAGCAGCCCTATGTTCGGCCAAGATCAGCCCCAGCATTTT.

The chain couples TRBV6-2 or TRBV6-3 to TRBJ2-1, with TRBD1 identical over 8 bases. CDR1 MNHEY and CDR2 SVGEGT come from the germline V gene. V shed 6 bases, J shed 6 bases, and the junction held 4 bases outside the gene matches. This CDR3 has 13 residues. CDR3 in amino acids: CASSGQGANEQFF. CDR3 sequence (DNA): TGTGCCAGCAGCGGACAGGGAGCCAATGAGCAGTTCTTC.

This clonotype occurred many times. V gene TRBV7-9 combines with J gene TRBJ2-5; a weak D match, TRBD2 (6 bases). CDR1 is SEHNR and CDR2 is FQNEAQ in the germline V gene (reference sequence). CDR3 length: 15 residues. V lost 5 bases to trimming and J lost 4 bases, with 17 bases between them. The CDR3 bases are TGTGCCAGCAGCACACGACCTCGGGGGTCAGAGACCCAGTACTTC. This translates into CASSTRPRGSETQYF.

This clonotype was seen many times. The rearrangement uses TRBV5-1 and TRBJ2-7, with 9 positions matching TRBD2. This CDR3 region has 15 residues. The germline gives CDR1 SGHRS, CDR2 YFSETQ. The ends lost 4 bases at V and 3 bases at J; junction bases unmatched: 8. CDR3 DNA: TGCGCCAGCAGCCGTACCTTAGCGGGGGTCTACGAGCAGTACTTC. Protein: CASSRTLAGVYEQYF. Variable domain in full (rest from reference TRBV5-1 and TRBJ2-7): KAGVTQTPRYLIKTRGQQVTLSCSPISGHRSVSWYQQTPGQGLQFLFEYFSETQRNKGNFPGRFSGRQFSNSRSEMNVSTLELGDSALYLCASSRTLAGVYEQYFGPGTRLTVT.

This clonotype was observed at least ten times. The rearrangement joins TRBV3-1 to TRBJ1-2, with D hard to call. Germline CDR1 is LGHDT and CDR2 is YNNKEL (reference sequence). The V and J ends lost 4 bases and 4 bases respectively, with 10 bases between them. The CDR3 is made up of 13 amino acids. Here the CDR3 DNA reads TGTGCCAGCAGCCCCACGAGGCTCTATGGCTACACCTTC. As protein: CASSPTRLYGYTF.